The T cell receptor beta chain described here comes from a study of T-cell reconstitution after alpha-beta-depleted transplantation in children. This CDR3 has 17 amino acids. Germline loops: CDR1 MNHEY, CDR2 SVGAGI. V lost 2 bases to trimming and J lost 3 bases, with 14 bases between them. This clonotype was seen ten or more times. Unique molecular identifiers were incorporated during preparation of the TCRbeta library. TCRdb used MiXCR to reprocess the PCR reads, holding one entry per CDR3 protein. The table includes around 71,000 distinct CDR3 sequences, about 6.7% detected once. This TCR derives from a human donor who donated a stem cell graft to a child with acute lymphoblastic leukemia. This chain links TRBV6-5 with TRBJ1-6; tentatively, D is TRBD1 (5 bases). The sample was PBMCs from the stem cell graft donor, taken from the stem cell graft. CDR3 coding DNA: TGTGCCAGCAGTTACGGCCAGGACACAAACTATAATTCACCCCTCCACTTT. Translating gives CASSYGQDTNYNSPLHF.